A selection of T cell receptor beta chains follows, all from one sample in a study of T cell clones after liver transplantation. The method was immunoSEQ multiplex PCR; TCRdb's version includes in-frame clones alone and lacks a portion of them. The sample has about 99,000 clones; about 81% are singletons. The material was CD4+ T cells from blood, obtained roughly 50 months after liver transplant. Receptors were obtained from a human patient who received a liver transplant. Some of the T cells may derive from the graft donor. CDR3s include the opening cysteine and the closing phenylalanine or tryptophan. The D gene is left open where the match is weak. Size values are once, few and many counts, or a class for expanded clones, and some rows have none.

clone size	V gene	D gene	J gene	CDR3 DNA	CDR3 protein
-	TRBV7-2	-	TRBJ2-7	TGTGCCAGCAGCTTAGAGCCGATCCAAAGGGAGCAGTACTTC	CASSLEPIQREQYF
-	TRBV2	TRBD1	TRBJ1-2	TGTGCCAGCAGTAGGGACAGGCCCGCTAACTATGGCTACACCTTC	CASSRDRPANYGYTF
-	TRBV19	TRBD2	TRBJ2-1	TGTGCCAGTAGTATTGGGGGACTAGCGGGACATGAGCAGTTCTTC	CASSIGGLAGHEQFF
-	TRBV27	TRBD1	TRBJ2-7	TGTGCCAGCAGCCCTAGACAGGGCGTACACGAGCAGTACTTC	CASSPRQGVHEQYF
few	TRBV19	TRBD1	TRBJ1-5	TGTGCCAGTAGGACAGGGGGCGTTCAGCCCCAGCATTTT	CASRTGGVQPQHF
-	TRBV4-2	-	TRBJ2-1	TGTGCCAGCAGCCAAGAGGGATCAACAGGGAATGAGCAGTTCTTC	CASSQEGSTGNEQFF
-	TRBV6-1	-	TRBJ2-2	TGTGCCAGCAGTCTCGGCACCGGGGAGCTGTTTTTT	CASSLGTGELFF
once	TRBV27	-	TRBJ2-2	TGTGCCAGCAGTTTACCCTACCACTTCGGGGGCGGCGGGGAGCTGTTTTTT	CASSLPYHFGGGGELFF
-	TRBV6-4	TRBD1	TRBJ1-2	TGTGCCAGCAGTAACACAGGGGGCTATGGCTACACCTTC	CASSNTGGYGYTF
-	TRBV19	-	TRBJ1-4	TGTGCCAGTAGTATGGTCAGCATGGGCGAACTGTTTTTT	CASSMVSMGELFF